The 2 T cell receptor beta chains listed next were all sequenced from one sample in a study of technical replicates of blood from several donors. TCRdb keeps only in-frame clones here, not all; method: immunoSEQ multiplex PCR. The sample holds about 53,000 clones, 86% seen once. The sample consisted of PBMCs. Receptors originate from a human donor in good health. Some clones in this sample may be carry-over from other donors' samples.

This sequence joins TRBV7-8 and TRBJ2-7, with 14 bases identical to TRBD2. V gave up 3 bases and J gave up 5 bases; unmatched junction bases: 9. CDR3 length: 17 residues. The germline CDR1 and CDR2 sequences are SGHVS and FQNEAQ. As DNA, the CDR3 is TGTGCCAGCAGCTTCAGCACAGGGACTAGCGGGAGCCACGAGCAGTACTTC. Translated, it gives CASSFSTGTSGSHEQYF. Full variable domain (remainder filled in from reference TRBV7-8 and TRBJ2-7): GAGVSQSPRYKVAKRGQDVALRCDPISGHVSLFWYQQALGQGPEFLTYFQNEAQLDKSGLPSDRFFAERPEGSVSTLKIQRTQQEDSAVYLCASSFSTGTSGSHEQYFGPGTRLTVT.

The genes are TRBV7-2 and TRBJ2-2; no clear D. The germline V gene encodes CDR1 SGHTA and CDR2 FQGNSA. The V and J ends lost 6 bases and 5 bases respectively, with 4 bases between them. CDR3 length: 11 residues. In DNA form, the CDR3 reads TGTGCCAGCAGTCAGACCGGGGAGCTGTTTTTT. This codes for CASSQTGELFF.